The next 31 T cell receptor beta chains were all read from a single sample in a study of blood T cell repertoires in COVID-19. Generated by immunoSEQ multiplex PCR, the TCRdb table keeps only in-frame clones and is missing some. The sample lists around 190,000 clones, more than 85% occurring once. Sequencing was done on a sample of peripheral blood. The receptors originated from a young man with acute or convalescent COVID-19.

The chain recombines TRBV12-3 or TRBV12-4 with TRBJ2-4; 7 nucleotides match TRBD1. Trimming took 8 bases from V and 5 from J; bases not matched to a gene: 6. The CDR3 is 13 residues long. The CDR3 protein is CASLDRTENIQYF. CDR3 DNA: TGTGCCAGCCTGGACAGGACGGAAAACATTCAGTACTTC.

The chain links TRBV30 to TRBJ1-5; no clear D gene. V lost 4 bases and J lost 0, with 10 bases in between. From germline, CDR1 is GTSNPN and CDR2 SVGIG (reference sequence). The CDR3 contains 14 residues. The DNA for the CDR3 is TGTGCCTGGACGGAGTCTAATAGCAATCAGCCCCAGCATTTT. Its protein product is CAWTESNSNQPQHF.

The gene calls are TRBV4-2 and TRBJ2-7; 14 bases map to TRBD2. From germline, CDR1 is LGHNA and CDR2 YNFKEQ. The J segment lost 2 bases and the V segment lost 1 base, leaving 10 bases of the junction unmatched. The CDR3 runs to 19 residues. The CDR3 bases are TGTGCCAGCAGCCAAGCTGGGACTAGCGGGAGTACACCACCCTACGAGCAGTACTTC. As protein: CASSQAGTSGSTPPYEQYF.

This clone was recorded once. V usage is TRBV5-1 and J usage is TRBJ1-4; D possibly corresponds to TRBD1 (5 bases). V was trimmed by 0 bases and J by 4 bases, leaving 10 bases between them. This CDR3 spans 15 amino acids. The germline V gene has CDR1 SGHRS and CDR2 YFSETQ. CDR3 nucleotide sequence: TGCGCCAGCAGCTTGGCCTCAGGGCGTAATGAAAAACTGTTTTTT. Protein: CASSLASGRNEKLFF.

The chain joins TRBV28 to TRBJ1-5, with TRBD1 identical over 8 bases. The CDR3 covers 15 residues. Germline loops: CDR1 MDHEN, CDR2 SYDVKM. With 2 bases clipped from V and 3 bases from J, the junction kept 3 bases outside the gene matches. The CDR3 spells CASSLAGGLNQPQHF. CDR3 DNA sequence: TGTGCCAGCAGTTTAGCAGGGGGCCTCAATCAGCCCCAGCATTTT.

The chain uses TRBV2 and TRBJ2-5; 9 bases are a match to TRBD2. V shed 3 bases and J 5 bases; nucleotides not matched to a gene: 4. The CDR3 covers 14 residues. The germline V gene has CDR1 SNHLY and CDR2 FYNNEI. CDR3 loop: CASSELAGYETQYF. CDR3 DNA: TGTGCCAGCAGTGAGCTAGCGGGGTACGAGACCCAGTACTTC.

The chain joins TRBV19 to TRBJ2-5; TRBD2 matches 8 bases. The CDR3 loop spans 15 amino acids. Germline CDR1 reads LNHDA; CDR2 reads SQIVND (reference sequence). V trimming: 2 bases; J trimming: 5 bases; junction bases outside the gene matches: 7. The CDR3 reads CASSISRGGVETQYF. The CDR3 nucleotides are TGTGCCAGTAGTATAAGCCGGGGGGGCGTTGAGACCCAGTACTTC.

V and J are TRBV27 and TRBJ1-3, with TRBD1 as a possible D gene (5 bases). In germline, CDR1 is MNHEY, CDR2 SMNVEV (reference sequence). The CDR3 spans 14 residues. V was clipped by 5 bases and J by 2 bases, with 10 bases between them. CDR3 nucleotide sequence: TGTGCCAGCAGTACTGGGGGGACTGGAAACACCATATATTTT. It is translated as CASSTGGTGNTIYF.

CDR3 sequence (DNA): TGTGCCAGCTCACCTATCGCCCAGGGGGGAAACACCATATATTTT. Encoded protein: CASSPIAQGGNTIYF. The genes are TRBV18 and TRBJ1-3, with D perhaps matching TRBD1 (6 bases). CDR3 length: 15 residues. The V end lost 3 bases, the J end lost 4 bases, and 13 bases lay between the germline ends. Germline V gene sequence: CDR1 KGHSH, CDR2 LQKENI.

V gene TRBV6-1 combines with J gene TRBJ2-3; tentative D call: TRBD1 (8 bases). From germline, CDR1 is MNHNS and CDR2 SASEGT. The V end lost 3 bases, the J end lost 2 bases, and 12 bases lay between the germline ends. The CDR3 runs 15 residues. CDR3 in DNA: TGTGCCAGCAGTGAGGACAGGGACTACACAGATACGCAGTATTTT. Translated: CASSEDRDYTDTQYF.

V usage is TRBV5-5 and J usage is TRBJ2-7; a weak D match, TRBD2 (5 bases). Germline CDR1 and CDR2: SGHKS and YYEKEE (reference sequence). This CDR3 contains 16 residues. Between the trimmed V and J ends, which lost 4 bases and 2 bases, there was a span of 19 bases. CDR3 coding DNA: TGTGCCAGCAGCGCGGCTAGCCCCCGAAGGCCCTACGAGCAGTACTTC. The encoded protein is CASSAASPRRPYEQYF.

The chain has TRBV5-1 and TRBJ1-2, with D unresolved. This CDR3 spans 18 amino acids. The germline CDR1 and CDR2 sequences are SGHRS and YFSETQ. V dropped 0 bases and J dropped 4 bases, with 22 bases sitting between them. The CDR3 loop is CASSLAPGSTVKGYGYTF. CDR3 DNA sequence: TGCGCCAGCAGCTTGGCCCCGGGGTCAACGGTTAAGGGCTATGGCTACACCTTC.

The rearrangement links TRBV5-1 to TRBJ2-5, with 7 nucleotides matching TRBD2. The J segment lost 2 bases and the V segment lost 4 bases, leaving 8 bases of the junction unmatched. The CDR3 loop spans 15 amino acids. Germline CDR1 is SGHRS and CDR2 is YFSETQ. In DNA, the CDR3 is TGCGCCAGCAGCCGTCCTAGCGGCCAACAAGAGACCCAGTACTTC. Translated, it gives CASSRPSGQQETQYF. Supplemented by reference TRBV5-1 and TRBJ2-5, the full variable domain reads KAGVTQTPRYLIKTRGQQVTLSCSPISGHRSVSWYQQTPGQGLQFLFEYFSETQRNKGNFPGRFSGRQFSNSRSEMNVSTLELGDSALYLCASSRPSGQQETQYFGPGTRLLVL.

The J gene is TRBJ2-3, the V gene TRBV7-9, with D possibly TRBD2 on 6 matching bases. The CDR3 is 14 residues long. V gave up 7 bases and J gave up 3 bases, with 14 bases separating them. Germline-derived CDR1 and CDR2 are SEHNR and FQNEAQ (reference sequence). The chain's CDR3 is CASTVTSGTDTQYF. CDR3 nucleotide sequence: TGTGCCAGCACCGTGACTAGTGGGACAGATACGCAGTATTTT.

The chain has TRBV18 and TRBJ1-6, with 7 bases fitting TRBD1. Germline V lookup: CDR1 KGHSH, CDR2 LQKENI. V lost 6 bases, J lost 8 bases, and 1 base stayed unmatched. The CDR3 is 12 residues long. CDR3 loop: CASSTGDSPLHF. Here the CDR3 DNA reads TGTGCCAGCTCTACAGGGGATTCACCCCTCCACTTT.

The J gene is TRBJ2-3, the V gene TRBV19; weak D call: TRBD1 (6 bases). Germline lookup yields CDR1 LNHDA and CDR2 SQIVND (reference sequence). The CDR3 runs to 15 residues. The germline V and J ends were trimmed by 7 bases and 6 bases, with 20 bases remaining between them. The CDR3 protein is CASNKAQGTQDTQYF. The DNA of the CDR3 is TGTGCCAGTAATAAAGCCCAGGGGACCCAGGATACGCAGTATTTT.

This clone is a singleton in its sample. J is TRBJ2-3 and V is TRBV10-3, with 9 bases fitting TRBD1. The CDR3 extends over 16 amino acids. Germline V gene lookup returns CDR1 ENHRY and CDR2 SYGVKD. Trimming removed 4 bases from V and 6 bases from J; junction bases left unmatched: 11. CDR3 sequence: CAISVGVTGGADTQYF. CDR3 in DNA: TGTGCCATCAGTGTCGGAGTGACAGGGGGTGCGGATACGCAGTATTTT.

Here the CDR3 reads CASSRLTLEGMFF. The CDR3 coding sequence is TGTGCCAGCAGCCGTTTGACTCTCGAGGGTATGTTTTTT. The chain employs TRBV28 and TRBJ1-4; no clear D. Per germline, CDR1 MDHEN and CDR2 SYDVKM. V was pared by 6 bases and J by 15 bases, with 20 bases between. The CDR3 is 13 amino acids.

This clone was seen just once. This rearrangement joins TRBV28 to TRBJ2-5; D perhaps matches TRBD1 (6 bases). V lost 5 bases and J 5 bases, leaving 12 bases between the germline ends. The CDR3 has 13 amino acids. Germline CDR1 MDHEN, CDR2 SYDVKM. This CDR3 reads CASSRDRLETQYF. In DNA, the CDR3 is TGTGCCAGCAGTCGCGACAGGCTGGAGACCCAGTACTTC.

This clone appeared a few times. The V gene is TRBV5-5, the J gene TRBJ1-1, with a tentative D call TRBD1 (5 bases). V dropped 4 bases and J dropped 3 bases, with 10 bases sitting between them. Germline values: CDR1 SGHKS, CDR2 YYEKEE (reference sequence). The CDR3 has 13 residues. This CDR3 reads CASSPRGDTEAFF. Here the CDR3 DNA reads TGTGCCAGCAGCCCGCGGGGGGACACTGAAGCTTTCTTT. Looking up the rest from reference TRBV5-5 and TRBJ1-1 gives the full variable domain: DAGVTQSPTHLIKTRGQQVTLRCSPISGHKSVSWYQQVLGQGPQFIFQYYEKEERGRGNFPDRFSARQFPNYSSELNVNALLLGDSALYLCASSPRGDTEAFFGQGTRLTVV.

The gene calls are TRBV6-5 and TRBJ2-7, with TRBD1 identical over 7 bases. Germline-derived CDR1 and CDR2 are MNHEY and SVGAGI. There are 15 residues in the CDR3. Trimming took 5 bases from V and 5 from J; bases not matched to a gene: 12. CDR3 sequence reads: CASSKPPHRGNEQYF. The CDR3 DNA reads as TGTGCCAGCAGTAAACCTCCGCACAGGGGTAACGAGCAGTACTTC.

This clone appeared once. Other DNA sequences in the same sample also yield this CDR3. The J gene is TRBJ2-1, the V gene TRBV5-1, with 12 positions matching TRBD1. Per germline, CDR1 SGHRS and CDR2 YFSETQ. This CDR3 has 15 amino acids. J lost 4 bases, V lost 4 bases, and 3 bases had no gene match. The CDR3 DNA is TGCGCCAGCAGCCCGGGACAGGGGGCTTACAATGAGCAGTTCTTC. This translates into CASSPGQGAYNEQFF.

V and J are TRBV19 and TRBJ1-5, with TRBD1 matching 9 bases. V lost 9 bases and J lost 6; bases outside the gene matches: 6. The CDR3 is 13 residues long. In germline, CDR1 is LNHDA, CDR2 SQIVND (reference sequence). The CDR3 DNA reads TGTGCCAGCTTGGACAGGGGAAGTCAGCCCCAGCATTTT. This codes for CASLDRGSQPQHF.

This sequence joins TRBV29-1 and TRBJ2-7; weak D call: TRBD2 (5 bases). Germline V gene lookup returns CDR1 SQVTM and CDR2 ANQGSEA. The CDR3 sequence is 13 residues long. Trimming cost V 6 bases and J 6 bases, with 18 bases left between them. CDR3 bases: TGCAGCGTGCCAGCGGTCACGGGATCCGAGCAGTACTTC. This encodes CSVPAVTGSEQYF.

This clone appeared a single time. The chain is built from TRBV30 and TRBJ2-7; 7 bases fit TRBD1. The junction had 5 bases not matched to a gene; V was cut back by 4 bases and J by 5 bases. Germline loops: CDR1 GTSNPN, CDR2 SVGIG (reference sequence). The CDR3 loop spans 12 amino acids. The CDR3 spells CAWMTGFDEQYF. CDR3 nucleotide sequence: TGTGCCTGGATGACAGGGTTCGACGAGCAGTACTTC. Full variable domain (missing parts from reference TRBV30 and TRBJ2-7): SQTIHQWPATLVQPVGSPLSLECTVEGTSNPNLYWYRQAAGRGLQLLFYSVGIGQISSEVPQNLSASRPQDRQFILSSKKLLLSDSGFYLCAWMTGFDEQYFGPGTRLTVT.

The CDR3 DNA follows: TGTGCCAGCAGTACCGACGGGTACAATGAGCAGTTCTTC. Translating it yields CASSTDGYNEQFF. The V gene is TRBV6-5, the J gene TRBJ2-1; D is uncertain. Germline V CDR1 and CDR2: MNHEY, SVGAGI. The V and J ends lost 5 bases and 4 bases respectively, with 9 bases between them. CDR3 size: 13 residues.

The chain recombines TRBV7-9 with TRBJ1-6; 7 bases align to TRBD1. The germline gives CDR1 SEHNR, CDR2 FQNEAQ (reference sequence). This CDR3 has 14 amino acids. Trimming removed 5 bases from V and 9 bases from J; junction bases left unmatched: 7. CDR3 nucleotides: TGTGCCAGCAGCGCCGGGACAGTCGGTTCACCCCTCCACTTT. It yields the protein CASSAGTVGSPLHF.

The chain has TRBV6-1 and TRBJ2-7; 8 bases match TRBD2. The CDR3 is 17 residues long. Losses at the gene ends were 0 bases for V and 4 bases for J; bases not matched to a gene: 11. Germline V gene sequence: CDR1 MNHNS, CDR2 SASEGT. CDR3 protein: CASSEAYDSGALYEQYF. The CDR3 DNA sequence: TGTGCCAGCAGTGAAGCGTACGATAGCGGGGCACTTTACGAGCAGTACTTC.

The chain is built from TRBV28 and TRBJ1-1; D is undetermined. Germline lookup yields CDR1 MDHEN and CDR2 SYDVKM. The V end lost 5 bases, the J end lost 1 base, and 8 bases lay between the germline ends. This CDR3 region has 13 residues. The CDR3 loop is CASSPPRNTEAFF. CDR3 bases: TGTGCCAGCAGTCCCCCCCGGAACACTGAAGCTTTCTTT.

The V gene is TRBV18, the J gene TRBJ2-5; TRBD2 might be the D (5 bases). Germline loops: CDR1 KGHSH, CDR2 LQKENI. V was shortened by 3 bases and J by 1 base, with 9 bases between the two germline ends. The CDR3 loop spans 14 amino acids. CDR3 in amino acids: CASSPSAGQETQYF. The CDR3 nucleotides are TGTGCCAGCTCACCTAGTGCGGGCCAAGAGACCCAGTACTTC.

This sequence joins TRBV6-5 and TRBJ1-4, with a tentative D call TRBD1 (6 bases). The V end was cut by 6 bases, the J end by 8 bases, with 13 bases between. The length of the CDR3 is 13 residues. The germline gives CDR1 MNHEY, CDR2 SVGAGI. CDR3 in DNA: TGTGCCAGCAGCCACAGGGAGTTAGAAAAACTGTTTTTT. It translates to CASSHRELEKLFF.